This T cell receptor beta chain was captured by sequencing in a study of OX40 agonist ivuxolimab in advanced cancers. The CDR3 length is 16 residues. Germline values: CDR1 MDHEN, CDR2 SYDVKM. Comment on this clone: As yet, its antigen is unknown.

Study-level results: Expanded clones belonging to CD8+ T cells outnumbered, on average, those of CD4+. Expanded peripheral T cell antigen specificity was not determined.

Produced via immunoSEQ multiplex PCR; TCRdb's table is partial and in-frame only. This table has 52,000 or so clones, about four fifths appearing once. Specimen: CD4+ or CD8+ T cells sorted from blood, collected in a trial of the OX40 agonist ivuxolimab. This receptor was obtained from an adult with an advanced solid tumor such as melanoma, head and neck, liver or kidney cancer. This chain links TRBV28 with TRBJ2-5, with 7 bases aligning to TRBD1. The J call is in doubt because the DNA end fits TRBJ2-7 better. CDR3 DNA: TGTGCCAGCAGTGCAGGGGGTGGTTCCGAATCCTACGAGCAGTACTTC. Translated, it gives CASSAGGGSESYEQYF.